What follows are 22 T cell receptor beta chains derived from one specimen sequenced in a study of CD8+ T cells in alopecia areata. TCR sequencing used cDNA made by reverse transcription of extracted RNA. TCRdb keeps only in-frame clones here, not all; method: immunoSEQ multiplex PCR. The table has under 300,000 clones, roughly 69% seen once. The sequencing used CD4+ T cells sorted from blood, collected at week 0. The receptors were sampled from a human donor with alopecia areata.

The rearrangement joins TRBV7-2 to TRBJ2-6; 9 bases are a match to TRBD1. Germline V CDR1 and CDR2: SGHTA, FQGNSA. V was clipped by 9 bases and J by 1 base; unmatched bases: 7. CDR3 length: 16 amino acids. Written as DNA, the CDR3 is TGTGCCAGTAGGAAGGACAGGGGTTCTGGGGCCAACGTCCTGACTTTC. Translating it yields CASRKDRGSGANVLTF.

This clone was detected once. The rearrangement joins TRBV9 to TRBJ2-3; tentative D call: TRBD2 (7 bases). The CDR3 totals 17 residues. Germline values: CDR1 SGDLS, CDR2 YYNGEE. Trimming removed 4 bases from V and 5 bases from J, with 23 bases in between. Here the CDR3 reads CASSPPQLRGAKDTQYF. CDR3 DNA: TGTGCCAGCAGCCCACCCCAACTTCGGGGGGCCAAAGATACGCAGTATTTT. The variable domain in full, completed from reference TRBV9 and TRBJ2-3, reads DSGVTQTPKHLITATGQRVTLRCSPRSGDLSVYWYQQSLDQGLQFLIQYYNGEERAKGNILERFSAQQFPDLHSELNLSSLELGDSALYFCASSPPQLRGAKDTQYFGPGTRLTVL.

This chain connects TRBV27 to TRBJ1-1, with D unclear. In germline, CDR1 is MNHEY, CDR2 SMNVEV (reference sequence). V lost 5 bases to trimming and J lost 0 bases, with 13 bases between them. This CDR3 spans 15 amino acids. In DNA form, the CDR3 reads TGTGCCAGCAGTCACCGTGGAGGGATGAACACTGAAGCTTTCTTT. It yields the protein CASSHRGGMNTEAFF.

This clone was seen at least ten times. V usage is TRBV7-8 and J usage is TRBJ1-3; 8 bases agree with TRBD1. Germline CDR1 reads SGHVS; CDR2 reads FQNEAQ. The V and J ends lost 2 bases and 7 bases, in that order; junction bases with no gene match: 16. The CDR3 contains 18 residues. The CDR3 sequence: CASSLPPRTGTNRNTIYF. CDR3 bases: TGTGCCAGCAGCTTACCCCCTAGGACAGGGACGAATAGGAACACCATATATTTT.

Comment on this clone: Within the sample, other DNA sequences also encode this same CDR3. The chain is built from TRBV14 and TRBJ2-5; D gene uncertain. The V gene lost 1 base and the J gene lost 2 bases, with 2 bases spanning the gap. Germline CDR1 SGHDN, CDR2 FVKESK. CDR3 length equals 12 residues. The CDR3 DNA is TGTGCCAGCAGCCAAGTACAAGAGACCCAGTACTTC. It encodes CASSQVQETQYF.

The CDR3 DNA reads as TGTGCCAGCAGCAACGGACTGCTCAATCAGCCCCAGCATTTT. This translates into CASSNGLLNQPQHF. This sequence joins TRBV7-2 and TRBJ1-5, with D uncertain. Germline V gene lookup returns CDR1 SGHTA and CDR2 FQGNSA. The length of the CDR3 is 14 residues. V lost 5 bases to trimming and J lost 3 bases, with 11 bases between them.

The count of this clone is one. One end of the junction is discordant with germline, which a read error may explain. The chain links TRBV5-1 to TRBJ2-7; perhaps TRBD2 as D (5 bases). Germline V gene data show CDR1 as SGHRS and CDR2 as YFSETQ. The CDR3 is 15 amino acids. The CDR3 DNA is TGCGCCAGCAGCTTCGTTCCAACCTCTAGCTCGAACTACGTCTTC. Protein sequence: CASSFVPTSSSNYVF.

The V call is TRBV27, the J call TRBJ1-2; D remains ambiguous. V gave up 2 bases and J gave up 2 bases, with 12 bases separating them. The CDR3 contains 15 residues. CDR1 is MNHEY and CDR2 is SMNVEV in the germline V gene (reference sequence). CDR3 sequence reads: CASSLGRPQNYGYTF. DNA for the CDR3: TGTGCCAGCAGTTTAGGGCGGCCCCAGAACTATGGCTACACCTTC.

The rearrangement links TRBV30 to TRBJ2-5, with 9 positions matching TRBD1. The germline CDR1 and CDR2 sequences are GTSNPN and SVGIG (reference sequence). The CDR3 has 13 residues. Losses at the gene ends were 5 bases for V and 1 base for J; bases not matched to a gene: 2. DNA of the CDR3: TGTGCCTGGGACAGGGGGGCCCAAGAGACCCAGTACTTC. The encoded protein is CAWDRGAQETQYF.

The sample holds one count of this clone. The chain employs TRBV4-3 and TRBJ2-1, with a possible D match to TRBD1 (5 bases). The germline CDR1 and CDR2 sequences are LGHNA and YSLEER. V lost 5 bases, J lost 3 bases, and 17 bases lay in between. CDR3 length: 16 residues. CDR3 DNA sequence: TGCGCCAGCAGCTCGCGGCGTCTGGGGCGCTACAATGAGCAGTTCTTC. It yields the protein CASSSRRLGRYNEQFF.

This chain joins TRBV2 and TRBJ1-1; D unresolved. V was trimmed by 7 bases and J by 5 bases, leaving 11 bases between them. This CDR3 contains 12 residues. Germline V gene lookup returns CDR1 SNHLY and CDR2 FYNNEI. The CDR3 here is CASTQERTEAFF. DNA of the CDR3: TGTGCCAGCACCCAGGAGCGGACTGAAGCTTTCTTT. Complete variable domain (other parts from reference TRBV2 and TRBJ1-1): EPEVTQTPSHQVTQMGQEVILRCVPISNHLYFYWYRQILGQKVEFLVSFYNNEISEKSEIFDDQFSVERPDGSNFTLKIRSTKLEDSAMYFCASTQERTEAFFGQGTRLTVV.

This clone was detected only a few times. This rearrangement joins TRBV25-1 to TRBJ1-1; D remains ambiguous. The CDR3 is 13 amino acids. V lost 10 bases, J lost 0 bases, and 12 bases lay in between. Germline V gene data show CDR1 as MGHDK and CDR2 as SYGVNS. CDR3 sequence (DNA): TGTGCCACCCAGAGAGAGGTGAACACTGAAGCTTTCTTT. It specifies CATQREVNTEAFF.

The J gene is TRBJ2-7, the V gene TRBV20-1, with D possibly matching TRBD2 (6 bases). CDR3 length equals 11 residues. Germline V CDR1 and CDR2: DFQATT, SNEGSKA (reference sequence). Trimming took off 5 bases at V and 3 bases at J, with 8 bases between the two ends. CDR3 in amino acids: CSAGTYYEQYF. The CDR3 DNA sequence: TGCAGTGCTGGGACTTACTACGAGCAGTACTTC.

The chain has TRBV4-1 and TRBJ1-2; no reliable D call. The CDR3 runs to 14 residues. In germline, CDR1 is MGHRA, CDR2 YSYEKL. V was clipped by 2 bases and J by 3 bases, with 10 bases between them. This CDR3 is CASSQPDGYYGYTF. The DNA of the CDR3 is TGCGCCAGCAGCCAACCAGACGGCTACTATGGCTACACCTTC.

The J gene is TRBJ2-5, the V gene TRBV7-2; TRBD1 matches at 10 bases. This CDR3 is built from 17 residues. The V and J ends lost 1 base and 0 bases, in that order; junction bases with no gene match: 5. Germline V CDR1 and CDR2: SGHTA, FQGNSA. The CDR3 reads CASSLGADRGYQETQYF. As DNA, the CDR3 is TGTGCCAGCAGCTTAGGAGCGGACAGGGGGTACCAAGAGACCCAGTACTTC.

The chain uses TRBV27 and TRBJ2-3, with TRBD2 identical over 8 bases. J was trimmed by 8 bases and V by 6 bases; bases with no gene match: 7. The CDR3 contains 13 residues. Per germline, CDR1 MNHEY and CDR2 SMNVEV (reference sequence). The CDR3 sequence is CASSPGGPSTQYF. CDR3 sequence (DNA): TGTGCCAGCAGCCCGGGGGGGCCGAGTACGCAGTATTTT.

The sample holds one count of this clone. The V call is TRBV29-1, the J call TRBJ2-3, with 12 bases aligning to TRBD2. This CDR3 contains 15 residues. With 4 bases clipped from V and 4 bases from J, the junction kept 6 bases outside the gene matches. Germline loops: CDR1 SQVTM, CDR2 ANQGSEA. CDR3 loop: CSVATGLAGADTQYF. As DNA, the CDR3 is TGCAGCGTTGCCACGGGACTAGCGGGCGCAGATACGCAGTATTTT.

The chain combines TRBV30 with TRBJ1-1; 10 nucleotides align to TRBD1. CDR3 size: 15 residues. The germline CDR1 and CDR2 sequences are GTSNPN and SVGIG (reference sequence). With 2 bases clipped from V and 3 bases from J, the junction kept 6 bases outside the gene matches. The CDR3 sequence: CAWSPGTGVDTEAFF. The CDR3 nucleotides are TGTGCCTGGAGTCCCGGGACAGGGGTGGACACTGAAGCTTTCTTT.

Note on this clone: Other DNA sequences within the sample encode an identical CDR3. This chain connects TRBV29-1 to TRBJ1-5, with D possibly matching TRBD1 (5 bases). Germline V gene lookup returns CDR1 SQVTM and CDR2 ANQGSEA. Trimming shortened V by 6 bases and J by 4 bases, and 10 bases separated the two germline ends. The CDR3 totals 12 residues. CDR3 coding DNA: TGCAGCGTCGGGACGGGTAATCAGCCCCAGCATTTT. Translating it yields CSVGTGNQPQHF. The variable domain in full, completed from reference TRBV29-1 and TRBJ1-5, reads SAVISQKPSRDICQRGTSLTIQCQVDSQVTMMFWYRQQPGQSLTLIATANQGSEATYESGFVIDKFPISRPNLTFSTLTVSNMSPEDSSIYLCSVGTGNQPQHFGDGTRLSIL.

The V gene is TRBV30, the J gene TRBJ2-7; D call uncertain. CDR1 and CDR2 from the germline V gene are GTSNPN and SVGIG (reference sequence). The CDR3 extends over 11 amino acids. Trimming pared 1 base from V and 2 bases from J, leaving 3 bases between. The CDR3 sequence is CAWSGPYEQYF. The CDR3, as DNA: TGTGCCTGGAGTGGCCCCTACGAGCAGTACTTC.

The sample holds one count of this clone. CDR3 loop: CACALVQIYGYTF. The CDR3 DNA reads as TGTGCCTGCGCCCTGGTCCAGATCTATGGCTACACCTTC. The rearrangement uses TRBV30 and TRBJ1-2, with D unresolved. The germline gives CDR1 GTSNPN, CDR2 SVGIG (reference sequence). The CDR3 spans 13 residues. V was cut by 6 bases and J by 4 bases, with 15 bases left in between.

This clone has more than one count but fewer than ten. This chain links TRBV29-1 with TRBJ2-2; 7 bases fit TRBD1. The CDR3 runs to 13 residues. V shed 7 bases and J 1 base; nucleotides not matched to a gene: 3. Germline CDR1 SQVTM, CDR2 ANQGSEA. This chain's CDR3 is CSGYRGNTGELFF. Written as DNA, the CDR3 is TGCAGCGGCTACAGGGGGAACACCGGGGAGCTGTTTTTT.